Below, 23 T cell receptor beta chains from the same sample are listed, as sequenced in a study of CD8 T cells in Susac syndrome. Random hexamers were used to reverse transcribe roughly 0.5 to 1 ug of RNA. TCRdb re-called the immunoSEQ multiplex PCR reads through MiXCR, storing one row per CDR3 protein. This sample carries 100,000 to 150,000 distinct CDR3 sequences, over 85% of them seen once, and the ten largest clones take roughly 0.091%. Specimen: CD4+ T cells from PBMCs. These receptors were obtained from a human donor in good health.

The chain employs TRBV5-1 and TRBJ2-2; D is unresolved. V was shortened by 7 bases and J by 3 bases, with 10 bases between the two germline ends. CDR3 length: 13 amino acids. Germline lookup yields CDR1 SGHRS and CDR2 YFSETQ. The CDR3 DNA follows: TGCGCCAGCTGCGACCGGGACACCGGGGAGCTGTTTTTT. This codes for CASCDRDTGELFF.

V usage is TRBV2 and J usage is TRBJ2-2; D ambiguous. There are 13 residues in the CDR3. Trimming cost V 7 bases and J 6 bases, with 12 bases left between them. The V gene's germline CDR1 is SNHLY and CDR2 FYNNEI. The CDR3: CASTERFPGELFF. CDR3 sequence (DNA): TGTGCCAGCACGGAGCGTTTCCCCGGGGAGCTGTTTTTT.

This rearrangement joins TRBV20-1 to TRBJ2-3; D is possibly TRBD2 (6 bases). The CDR3 runs 15 residues. V was shortened by 5 bases and J by 1 base, with 16 bases between the two germline ends. Germline assignment: CDR1 DFQATT and CDR2 SNEGSKA (reference sequence). The CDR3 reads CSAGRWRDGTDTQYF. The CDR3 bases are TGCAGTGCTGGCCGGTGGCGGGACGGCACAGATACGCAGTATTTT.

The chain links TRBV6-1 to TRBJ2-7, with a possible D match to TRBD1 (5 bases). Trimming removed 6 bases at V and 6 bases at J, with 12 bases between. This CDR3 spans 12 amino acids. Germline V lookup: CDR1 MNHNS, CDR2 SASEGT. CDR3 loop: CASSPTGSEQYF. In DNA, the CDR3 is TGTGCCAGCAGCCCCACAGGAAGCGAGCAGTACTTC.

The chain joins TRBV12-3 or TRBV12-4 to TRBJ2-1; D ambiguous. The CDR3 sequence is 15 residues long. V was shortened by 6 bases and J by 0 bases, with 12 bases between the two germline ends. Here the CDR3 reads CASRSTRSSYNEQFF. The CDR3, as DNA: TGTGCCAGCAGATCGACCCGGAGCTCCTACAATGAGCAGTTCTTC.

The V call is TRBV29-1, the J call TRBJ2-7; D ambiguous. Trimming shortened V by 4 bases and J by 0 bases, and 7 bases separated the two germline ends. CDR1 SQVTM and CDR2 ANQGSEA come from the germline V gene. The length of the CDR3 is 12 residues. CDR3 residues: CSVGTYSYEQYF. DNA of the CDR3: TGCAGCGTTGGCACCTACTCCTACGAGCAGTACTTC.

The rearrangement links TRBV25-1 to TRBJ2-1, with 7 nucleotides matching TRBD2. The J segment lost 8 bases and the V segment lost 4 bases, leaving 11 bases of the junction unmatched. The germline CDR1 and CDR2 sequences are MGHDK and SYGVNS. The CDR3 totals 15 residues. The CDR3 protein is CASSAPLTSVHEQFF. In DNA, the CDR3 is TGTGCCAGCAGTGCACCACTCACTAGCGTCCATGAGCAGTTCTTC. Supplemented by reference TRBV25-1 and TRBJ2-1, the full variable domain reads EADIYQTPRYLVIGTGKKITLECSQTMGHDKMYWYQQDPGMELHLIHYSYGVNSTEKGDLSSESTVSRIRTEHFPLTLESARPSHTSQYLCASSAPLTSVHEQFFGPGTRLTVL.

The chain couples TRBV7-2 to TRBJ2-7, with 12 positions matching TRBD2. Germline lookup yields CDR1 SGHTA and CDR2 FQGNSA. V gave up 5 bases and J gave up 4 bases; unmatched junction bases: 9. CDR3 length: 16 residues. The CDR3 is CASSVQTSGSGYEQYF. The CDR3 region has the DNA TGTGCCAGCAGCGTACAGACTAGCGGGAGTGGGTACGAGCAGTACTTC.

The gene calls are TRBV10-2 and TRBJ2-5; D might be TRBD1 or TRBD2, each matching 6 bases. V lost 2 bases and J 1 base, leaving 26 bases between the germline ends. Germline values: CDR1 WSHSY, CDR2 SAAADI. The CDR3 spans 20 residues. The CDR3 DNA reads as TGCGCCAGCAGTGAGAGGGGGGCGTGGGGGCCGGGTTCGGGCCAAGAGACCCAGTACTTC. It encodes CASSERGAWGPGSGQETQYF.

This chain joins TRBV3-1 and TRBJ2-7; 8 bases agree with TRBD2. This CDR3 is 15 amino acids long. CDR1 is LGHDT and CDR2 is YNNKEL in the germline V gene (reference sequence). The V gene end was trimmed by 4 bases and the J gene end by 3 bases; junction bases not matched to a gene: 8. The CDR3 nucleotides are TGTGCCAGCAGCCTCAGCGGGAGTTTTAGCTACGAGCAGTACTTC. Its translation is CASSLSGSFSYEQYF.

This clonotype was seen more than once but under ten times. V usage is TRBV29-1 and J usage is TRBJ2-7; 7 nucleotides align to TRBD2. Germline CDR1 and CDR2: SQVTM and ANQGSEA. Trimming removed 4 bases from V and 0 bases from J; junction bases left unmatched: 9. The CDR3 has 15 amino acids. The CDR3 region is CSVATRRGSSYEQYF. CDR3 sequence (DNA): TGCAGCGTTGCTACAAGGCGCGGGAGCTCCTACGAGCAGTACTTC.

The V call is TRBV5-4, the J call TRBJ2-3, with D possibly matching TRBD2 (6 bases). CDR1 and CDR2 from the germline V gene are SGHNT and YYREEE (reference sequence). The CDR3 extends over 15 amino acids. V was trimmed by 6 bases and J by 7 bases, leaving 21 bases between them. Here the CDR3 reads CASILAGTPQNTQYF. In DNA, the CDR3 is TGTGCCAGCATACTGGCGGGGACCCCTCAAAATACGCAGTATTTT.

The chain recombines TRBV29-1 with TRBJ1-1, with 10 positions matching TRBD1. This CDR3 region has 11 residues. V shed 7 bases, J shed 8 bases, and the junction held 4 bases outside the gene matches. Germline CDR1 and CDR2: SQVTM and ANQGSEA. The CDR3 region has the DNA TGCAGCGGGGACAGGGGCCGCGAAGCTTTCTTT. It yields the protein CSGDRGREAFF. Full variable domain (missing parts from reference TRBV29-1 and TRBJ1-1): SAVISQKPSRDICQRGTSLTIQCQVDSQVTMMFWYRQQPGQSLTLIATANQGSEATYESGFVIDKFPISRPNLTFSTLTVSNMSPEDSSIYLCSGDRGREAFFGQGTRLTVV.

The chain couples TRBV29-1 to TRBJ2-4; 11 nucleotides align to TRBD2. The CDR3 is 14 residues long. Per the germline V gene, CDR1 is SQVTM and CDR2 is ANQGSEA. V was clipped by 4 bases and J by 8 bases; unmatched bases: 7. CDR3 protein: CSVVSGTSGYIQYF. The CDR3 DNA is TGCAGCGTTGTGAGTGGGACTAGCGGCTACATTCAGTACTTC.

The chain combines TRBV27 with TRBJ2-1; 9 bases agree with TRBD2. Germline V lookup: CDR1 MNHEY, CDR2 SMNVEV (reference sequence). The CDR3 is 17 amino acids. J was trimmed by 0 bases and V by 8 bases; bases with no gene match: 11. The CDR3 here is CASPGASGNSSYNEQFF. The DNA for the CDR3 is TGTGCCAGCCCGGGGGCTAGCGGGAATAGCTCCTACAATGAGCAGTTCTTC.

The chain combines TRBV29-1 with TRBJ2-5; 10 bases are a match to TRBD1. The CDR3 runs 12 residues. Germline values: CDR1 SQVTM, CDR2 ANQGSEA. After removal of 7 bases from V and 4 bases from J, the junction contained 3 bases not matched to a gene. This CDR3 is CSAGQGTETQYF. In DNA, the CDR3 is TGCAGCGCGGGACAGGGGACAGAGACCCAGTACTTC.

The chain joins TRBV6-5 to TRBJ2-7; possible D gene TRBD1, 5 bases. V shed 7 bases and J shed 6 bases, with 16 bases lying between them. Germline CDR1 and CDR2: MNHEY and SVGAGI. This CDR3 has 13 amino acids. The CDR3 region has the DNA TGTGCCAGCATGGGGCAGGAGTCCCGCGAGCAGTACTTC. Translation: CASMGQESREQYF.

The rearrangement links TRBV30 to TRBJ1-2; D is ambiguous. With 0 bases removed from V and 7 bases from J, the gap between germline ends came to 6 bases. The CDR3 is made up of 11 amino acids. Germline CDR1 and CDR2: GTSNPN and SVGIG (reference sequence). This CDR3 reads CAWSVGSGYTF. Written as DNA, the CDR3 is TGTGCCTGGAGTGTGGGCAGTGGCTACACCTTC.

The V call is TRBV27, the J call TRBJ2-1; 9 bases map to TRBD1. With 7 bases clipped from V and 6 bases from J, the junction kept 13 bases outside the gene matches. This CDR3 contains 16 residues. Germline CDR1 is MNHEY and CDR2 is SMNVEV (reference sequence). The CDR3 region has the DNA TGTGCCAGCAAGGACAGGGGCTCCCTCACAGCCAATGAGCAGTTCTTC. As protein: CASKDRGSLTANEQFF.

V and J are TRBV5-6 and TRBJ2-5; possibly TRBD2 for D (6 bases). V was trimmed by 4 bases and J by 3 bases, leaving 13 bases between them. Per germline, CDR1 SGHDT and CDR2 YYEEEE. The CDR3 runs 14 residues. The CDR3 sequence: CASSQKRVEETQYF. CDR3 DNA: TGTGCCAGCAGCCAAAAGCGGGTGGAAGAGACCCAGTACTTC.

This chain uses TRBV23-1 with TRBJ1-3; D possibly corresponds to TRBD1 (5 bases). TRBV23-1 is marked as an open reading frame, function uncertain. There are 14 residues in the CDR3. Trimming pared 3 bases from V and 4 bases from J, leaving 10 bases between. CDR3 loop: CASSHRELGNTIYF. CDR3 DNA sequence: TGCGCCAGCAGTCACAGGGAACTCGGAAACACCATATATTTT.

The genes are TRBV4-3 and TRBJ1-2, with 7 bases matching TRBD1. Germline V gene sequence: CDR1 LGHNA, CDR2 YSLEER. The CDR3 consists of 13 residues. Trimming cost V 5 bases and J 7 bases; bases outside gene matches: 7. In DNA, the CDR3 is TGCGCCAGCAGCTCCCGACAGGGACTTGGCTACACCTTC. Its protein is CASSSRQGLGYTF.

The V gene is TRBV2, the J gene TRBJ2-5; D gene uncertain. CDR1 and CDR2 (germline): SNHLY, FYNNEI. This CDR3 is 14 amino acids long. V was trimmed by 6 bases and J by 5 bases, leaving 16 bases between them. The CDR3 reads CASSYALRPETQYF. Here the CDR3 DNA reads TGTGCCAGCAGCTACGCACTTAGGCCGGAGACCCAGTACTTC. The variable domain in full, with the rest retrieved from reference TRBV2 and TRBJ2-5, is EPEVTQTPSHQVTQMGQEVILRCVPISNHLYFYWYRQILGQKVEFLVSFYNNEISEKSEIFDDQFSVERPDGSNFTLKIRSTKLEDSAMYFCASSYALRPETQYFGPGTRLLVL.